The 14 T cell receptor beta chains presented below share a single source sample, sequenced in a study of T-cell memory formation after mild COVID-19. TCRdb re-called the 5' RACE reads with MiXCR, one entry per CDR3 protein. Of 130,000 to 150,000 distinct CDR3 sequences in the sample, around 5.8% are singletons; the top ten hold around 2%. Sequences were obtained from PBMCs or a T cell subset sorted from them (not recorded which). These TCRs come from an adult woman who had mild COVID-19 (a few samples of this study predate the infection). Cell type and time point are not known.

The genes are TRBV12-3 or TRBV12-4 and TRBJ1-1; TRBD1 aligns across 7 bases. V lost 5 bases and J lost 1; bases outside the gene matches: 10. CDR3 length equals 16 residues. CDR3 amino acids: CASSTKTRQGNTEAFF. The DNA of the CDR3 is TGTGCCAGCAGTACCAAGACCCGACAGGGGAACACTGAAGCTTTCTTT.

This clonotype has at least ten counts. The rearrangement joins TRBV4-3 to TRBJ2-3, with a possible D match to TRBD2 (6 bases). The germline CDR1 and CDR2 sequences are LGHNA and YSLEER. The V end was cut by 3 bases, the J end by 2 bases, with 18 bases between. This CDR3 is 17 amino acids long. Here the CDR3 DNA reads TGCGCCAGCAGCCATCAGCCGGGGTGGGAGGACACAGATACGCAGTATTTT. This gives the protein CASSHQPGWEDTDTQYF.

The J gene is TRBJ1-2, the V gene TRBV3-1; D gene unclear. Germline V gene lookup returns CDR1 LGHDT and CDR2 YNNKEL (reference sequence). Trimming cost V 0 bases and J 6 bases, with 14 bases left between them. The CDR3 has 15 residues. CDR3 loop: CASSQDPHSEDGYTF. The CDR3 region has the DNA TGTGCCAGCAGCCAAGACCCCCACAGTGAAGATGGCTACACCTTC.

The V and J genes are TRBV6-5 and TRBJ1-2, with a weak D call TRBD1 (6 bases). Germline CDR1 and CDR2: MNHEY and SVGAGI. Trimming took off 2 bases at V and 2 bases at J, with 9 bases between the two ends. CDR3 length: 14 amino acids. Here the CDR3 DNA reads TGTGCCAGCAGTTACCGGGACATCAACTATGGCTACACCTTC. Translation gives CASSYRDINYGYTF.

This clonotype has ten or more counts. The chain combines TRBV5-5 with TRBJ2-1; 12 bases are shared with TRBD2. This CDR3 comprises 18 residues. Germline values: CDR1 SGHKS, CDR2 YYEKEE (reference sequence). The V gene end was trimmed by 0 bases and the J gene end by 1 base; junction bases not matched to a gene: 5. The CDR3 DNA follows: TGTGCCAGCAGCTTGGGGCTAGCGGGAGGGTGGTCCTACAATGAGCAGTTCTTC. Translation gives CASSLGLAGGWSYNEQFF.

Only a few counts were recorded for this clonotype. This sequence joins TRBV3-1 and TRBJ2-5; the D gene is possibly TRBD2 (6 bases). Germline values: CDR1 LGHDT, CDR2 YNNKEL (reference sequence). The CDR3 sequence is 12 residues long. The ends were cut back, 7 bases at V and 5 bases at J, with 11 bases in the middle. The CDR3 sequence is CASKGRNETQYF. CDR3 nucleotide sequence: TGTGCCAGCAAAGGGAGGAATGAGACCCAGTACTTC.

The J gene is TRBJ2-7, the V gene TRBV6-5; D may correspond to TRBD1 or TRBD2 (6 bases each). This CDR3 contains 14 residues. The V end lost 0 bases, the J end lost 7 bases, and 13 bases lay between the germline ends. Germline CDR1 MNHEY, CDR2 SVGAGI. CDR3 residues: CASSYSRGAGEQYF. The DNA of the CDR3 is TGTGCCAGCAGTTACTCGAGGGGGGCGGGGGAGCAGTACTTC.

The chain couples TRBV3-1 to TRBJ2-7; TRBD2 is a possible D gene (5 bases). The germline V gene has CDR1 LGHDT and CDR2 YNNKEL (reference sequence). With 1 base removed from V and 1 base from J, the gap between germline ends came to 11 bases. The length of the CDR3 is 15 residues. The CDR3 coding sequence is TGTGCCAGCAGCCAAGCCCCGGGGTTTTCCTACGAGCAGTACTTC. Protein: CASSQAPGFSYEQYF.

The gene calls are TRBV6-5 and TRBJ2-1, with 9 positions matching TRBD2. CDR1 is MNHEY, CDR2 SVGAGI, per germline. V shed 4 bases, J shed 6 bases, and the junction held 7 bases outside the gene matches. This CDR3 spans 15 amino acids. CDR3 nucleotide sequence: TGTGCCAGCAGTTTCGTAGCGGGGGACTTCAATGAGCAGTTCTTC. Its protein is CASSFVAGDFNEQFF.

This clonotype came up many times. The V gene is TRBV5-1, the J gene TRBJ2-3, with 8 bases matching TRBD2. In germline, CDR1 is SGHRS, CDR2 YFSETQ. CDR3 length: 16 residues. V dropped 1 base and J dropped 3; count of bases not matched to a gene: 7. The CDR3 spells CASSLIVGGATDTQYF. CDR3 bases: TGCGCCAGCAGCTTGATAGTCGGGGGGGCAACAGATACGCAGTATTTT.

This clonotype was found many times. V is TRBV12-3 or TRBV12-4 and J is TRBJ1-5; a weak D match, TRBD1 (5 bases). Trimming cost V 4 bases and J 3 bases, with 13 bases left between them. This CDR3 is built from 15 residues. The CDR3 loop is CASSSGQGNNQPQHF. CDR3 in DNA: TGTGCCAGCAGTTCGGGGCAGGGTAACAATCAGCCCCAGCATTTT.

This clonotype appeared many times. The V gene is TRBV10-3, the J gene TRBJ1-2; D gene uncertain. The V gene lost 2 bases and the J gene lost 2 bases, with 6 bases spanning the gap. Germline-derived CDR1 and CDR2 are ENHRY and SYGVKD. This CDR3 has 13 amino acids. CDR3 protein: CAISETRNYGYTF. The CDR3 coding sequence is TGTGCCATCAGTGAGACCAGGAACTATGGCTACACCTTC.

This clonotype has ten or more counts. The chain carries TRBV7-9 and TRBJ2-1, with TRBD1 matching over 9 bases. CDR1 is SEHNR, CDR2 FQNEAQ, per germline (reference sequence). Trimming cost V 5 bases and J 6 bases; bases outside gene matches: 5. The CDR3 has 14 residues. The chain's CDR3 is CASSPRDRVNEQFF. CDR3 sequence (DNA): TGTGCCAGCAGCCCCCGGGACAGGGTCAATGAGCAGTTCTTC.

This clonotype showed up many times. The chain joins TRBV3-1 to TRBJ1-3, with 9 bases matching TRBD1. The V gene's germline CDR1 is LGHDT and CDR2 YNNKEL (reference sequence). Germline trimming cut 1 base from V and 9 bases from J; bases unmatched to any gene: 13. The CDR3 sequence is 17 residues long. The CDR3 sequence: CASSQGGQGTSLATIYF. The CDR3 bases are TGTGCCAGCAGCCAAGGGGGACAGGGCACATCCTTGGCCACCATATATTTT.